One and the same sample provided the 3 T cell receptor beta chains below, sequenced in a study of Graves' ophthalmopathy and Graves' hyperthyroidism. Researchers took RNA transcripts and amplified TCR beta CDR3 regions from them. Following a first-round RT-PCR that used HTBI primers, a second-round multiplex PCR was carried out. TCRdb ran MiXCR on the multiplex PCR reads and lists one entry per CDR3 protein. The sample consists of under 350,000 distinct CDR3 sequences, roughly 15% of them appearing once. Sequencing used peripheral blood. These receptors all come from an adult man with Graves' ophthalmopathy.

This clonotype was observed many times. This sequence joins TRBV20-1 and TRBJ2-7, with D tentatively TRBD1 (6 bases). CDR3 size: 13 residues. Germline V gene data show CDR1 as DFQATT and CDR2 as SNEGSKA (reference sequence). Trimming removed 6 bases at V and 2 bases at J, with 14 bases between. CDR3 coding DNA: TGCAGTGCCCAAACCGGGACAACCTACGAGCAGTACTTC. Translated, it gives CSAQTGTTYEQYF.

This clonotype was seen repeatedly, ten times or more. The chain recombines TRBV2 with TRBJ2-5; a weak D match, TRBD2 (5 bases). CDR1 is SNHLY, CDR2 FYNNEI, per germline. Trimming pared 7 bases from V and 1 base from J, leaving 7 bases between. The length of the CDR3 is 12 residues. The DNA for the CDR3 is TGTGCCAGCACTAGCCTCCAAGAGACCCAGTACTTC. It codes for CASTSLQETQYF. Full variable domain (rest looked up from reference TRBV2 and TRBJ2-5): EPEVTQTPSHQVTQMGQEVILRCVPISNHLYFYWYRQILGQKVEFLVSFYNNEISEKSEIFDDQFSVERPDGSNFTLKIRSTKLEDSAMYFCASTSLQETQYFGPGTRLLVL.

At least ten counts were recorded for this clonotype. In DNA, the CDR3 is TGCAGTGCTACGGGACAGGGGGATAACTATGGCTACACCTTC. Amino acids: CSATGQGDNYGYTF. The chain joins TRBV20-1 to TRBJ1-2; 11 bases are a match to TRBD1. Germline lookup yields CDR1 DFQATT and CDR2 SNEGSKA (reference sequence). V lost 4 bases to trimming and J lost 1 base; unmatched junction nucleotides: 2. There are 14 residues in the CDR3.